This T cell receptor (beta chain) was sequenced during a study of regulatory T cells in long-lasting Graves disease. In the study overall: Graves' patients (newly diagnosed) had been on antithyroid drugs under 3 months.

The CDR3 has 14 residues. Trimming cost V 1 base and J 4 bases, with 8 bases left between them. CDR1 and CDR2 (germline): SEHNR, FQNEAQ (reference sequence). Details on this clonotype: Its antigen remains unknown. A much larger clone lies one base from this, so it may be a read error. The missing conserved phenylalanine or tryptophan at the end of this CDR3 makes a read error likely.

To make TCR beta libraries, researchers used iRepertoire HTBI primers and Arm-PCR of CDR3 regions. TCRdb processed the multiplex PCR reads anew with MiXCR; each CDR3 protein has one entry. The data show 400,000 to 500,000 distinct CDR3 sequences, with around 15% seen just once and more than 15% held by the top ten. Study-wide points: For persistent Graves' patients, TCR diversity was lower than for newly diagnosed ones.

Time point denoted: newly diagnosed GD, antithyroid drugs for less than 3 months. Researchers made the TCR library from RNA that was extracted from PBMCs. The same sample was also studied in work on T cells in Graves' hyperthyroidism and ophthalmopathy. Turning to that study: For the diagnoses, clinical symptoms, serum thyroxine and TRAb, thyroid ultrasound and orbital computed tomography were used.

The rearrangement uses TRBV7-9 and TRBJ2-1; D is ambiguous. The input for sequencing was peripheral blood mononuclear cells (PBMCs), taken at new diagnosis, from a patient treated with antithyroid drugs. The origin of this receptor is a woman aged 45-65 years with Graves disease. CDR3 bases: TGTGCCAGCAGCTTAGACGGGCGGTACAATGAGCAGTTCGTC. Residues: CASSLDGRYNEQFV.